The 11 T cell receptor beta chains given below trace back to one sample, sequenced in a study of T cell repertoires in cytomegalovirus infection (dated by TCRdb to the late 2010s). This sample's treatment or condition label indicates: in vitro stimulation with specific CMV peptide epitopes to enrich CMV-specific T cells. Their specific antigens are unknown. This sample was sequenced with an Illumina HiSeq 1500. In-frame beta chains were kept once TCRdb had trimmed the public reads at Q25 with fastp and called clones with MiXCR. Under each unique CDR3 protein, matching rows form one entry showing the most common genes and DNA. The table for this sample lists a few hundred thousand distinct CDR3 sequences; roughly 43% of them were counted only once. The top ten hold 48% of the sample. This sample comprised cultured PBMCs, obtained from culture after CMV antigen stimulation. The receptors stem from a human donor in good health (CMV status not recorded). Some clones in this sample may be carry-over from other donors' samples.

This clonotype was recorded once. The chain carries TRBV12-3 or TRBV12-4 and TRBJ1-2; TRBD1 matches at 8 bases. The CDR3 contains 14 residues. Germline trimming cut 4 bases from V and 7 bases from J; bases unmatched to any gene: 8. The CDR3 region is CASSYQDRVRGYTF. As DNA, the CDR3 is TGTGCCAGCAGTTATCAGGACAGGGTTCGTGGCTACACCTTC.

This chain uses TRBV28 with TRBJ2-7; possibly TRBD2 for D (5 bases). V dropped 3 bases and J dropped 5 bases, with 8 bases sitting between them. Germline V gives CDR1 MDHEN, CDR2 SYDVKM. This CDR3 region has 12 residues. The CDR3 reads CASSFGVDEQYF. The CDR3 DNA reads TGTGCCAGCAGTTTCGGGGTTGACGAGCAGTACTTC.

This clonotype was seen only once. The chain joins TRBV28 to TRBJ1-4; 10 positions match TRBD1. After removal of 2 bases from V and 6 bases from J, the junction contained 6 bases not matched to a gene. Germline CDR1 reads MDHEN; CDR2 reads SYDVKM. The CDR3 is made up of 16 amino acids. In nucleotides, the CDR3 is TGTGCCAGCAGTTTAATTAAGACAGGGGGCCATGAAAAACTGTTTTTT. This gives the protein CASSLIKTGGHEKLFF.

The chain links TRBV12-3 or TRBV12-4 to TRBJ2-3, with 7 bases identical to TRBD2. V trimming: 3 bases; J trimming: 0 bases; junction bases outside the gene matches: 3. The CDR3 covers 15 residues. CDR3 coding DNA: TGTGCCAGCAGTTTGGGACTACTGAGCACAGATACGCAGTATTTT. Translated, it gives CASSLGLLSTDTQYF.

This clonotype was seen a few times. V gene TRBV7-2 combines with J gene TRBJ2-1, with D possibly matching TRBD1 (6 bases). This CDR3 region has 14 residues. V lost 5 bases and J lost 4, with 12 bases in between. Germline lookup yields CDR1 SGHTA and CDR2 FQGNSA. The CDR3 sequence: CASSIGTIYNEQFF. CDR3 sequence (DNA): TGTGCCAGCAGCATAGGGACAATATACAATGAGCAGTTCTTC.

V and J are TRBV5-6 and TRBJ2-5; the match to TRBD1 covers 9 bases. Unmatched junction bases numbered 9, after V lost 1 base and J lost 2 bases. Germline loops: CDR1 SGHDT, CDR2 YYEEEE. The CDR3 has 17 amino acids. For the CDR3, the DNA is TGTGCCAGCAGCTTGCCCGGGACCGGGACAGGGCAAGAGACCCAGTACTTC. Residues: CASSLPGTGTGQETQYF.

This clonotype was picked up a small number of times. The J gene is TRBJ2-2, the V gene TRBV7-6; D is possibly TRBD1 (6 bases). V was cut by 0 bases and J by 0 bases, with 23 bases left in between. Germline V gene data show CDR1 as SGHVS and CDR2 as FNYEAQ. The length of the CDR3 is 21 residues. CDR3 DNA: TGTGCCAGCAGCTTAGCCCTCAGGGTCAGGGGTAGTAACCCGAACACCGGGGAGCTGTTTTTT. This sequence encodes CASSLALRVRGSNPNTGELFF.

This chain's CDR3 is CASSLSWGASNEKLFF. The CDR3 DNA follows: TGTGCCAGCAGTTTATCATGGGGGGCGTCTAATGAAAAACTGTTTTTT. The chain is built from TRBV27 and TRBJ1-4; TRBD1 might be the D (6 bases). This CDR3 comprises 16 residues. V lost 0 bases and J lost 3, with 11 bases in between. Per germline, CDR1 MNHEY and CDR2 SMNVEV (reference sequence).

This clonotype occurred many times. The rearrangement uses TRBV7-2 and TRBJ1-3, with a possible D match to TRBD1 (5 bases). The CDR3 has 14 amino acids. Trimming pared 8 bases from V and 0 bases from J, leaving 11 bases between. CDR1 is SGHTA, CDR2 FQGNSA, per germline. The CDR3 is CASHQGRSGNTIYF. The CDR3, as DNA: TGTGCCAGCCATCAGGGCCGCTCTGGAAACACCATATATTTT.

The rearrangement uses TRBV6-2 or TRBV6-3 and TRBJ2-1; 8 nucleotides line up with TRBD1. The trim removed 6 bases at V and 4 bases at J, leaving 8 bases unmatched. This CDR3 spans 15 amino acids. Germline V gene lookup returns CDR1 MNHEY and CDR2 SVGEGT. The CDR3, as DNA: TGTGCCAGCAGGACAGCAGGGGGCGGTTACAATGAGCAGTTCTTC. Translated: CASRTAGGGYNEQFF.

As concerns this clonotype: It is likely a read error, because the conserved phenylalanine at the end of the CDR3 is missing. The rearrangement uses TRBV7-2 and TRBJ2-1; TRBD2 aligns across 8 bases. Germline lookup yields CDR1 SGHTA and CDR2 FQGNSA. This CDR3 has 14 amino acids. J lost 6 bases, V lost 11 bases, and 12 bases had no gene match. Here the CDR3 reads CAASRTSPFNEQFL. The CDR3 region has the DNA TGTGCCGCGTCCCGGACTAGCCCATTCAATGAGCAGTTCTTG.